What follows are 19 T cell receptor beta chains derived from one specimen sequenced in a study of blood T cell repertoires in COVID-19. Assay: immunoSEQ multiplex PCR; the TCRdb copy retains only in-frame clones and omits some. The sample contains hundreds of thousands of clones, 85% to 90% of which appear only once. The material sequenced was PBMCs or T cells enriched from blood (not recorded which). Receptors originate from a young man who had recovered from COVID-19.

The J gene is TRBJ1-3, the V gene TRBV19; 9 nucleotides align to TRBD1. Germline trimming cut 4 bases from V and 4 bases from J; bases unmatched to any gene: 8. CDR3 length equals 16 residues. Germline V gene lookup returns CDR1 LNHDA and CDR2 SQIVND (reference sequence). The DNA for the CDR3 is TGTGCCAGTAGTACCCAGGGACAGGGAGTAGGAAACACCATATATTTT. Translating gives CASSTQGQGVGNTIYF.

The genes are TRBV28 and TRBJ1-4; D unresolved. The CDR3 totals 12 residues. The germline V gene has CDR1 MDHEN and CDR2 SYDVKM. V was clipped by 7 bases and J by 6 bases, with 9 bases between them. The CDR3 reads CASMEAYEKLFF. The CDR3 DNA reads as TGTGCCAGCATGGAGGCCTATGAAAAACTGTTTTTT.

V is TRBV5-1 and J is TRBJ1-1, with TRBD1 identical over 9 bases. The CDR3 sequence is 17 residues long. The germline V gene has CDR1 SGHRS and CDR2 YFSETQ. Trimming cost V 2 bases and J 1 base; bases outside gene matches: 9. The CDR3 DNA sequence: TGCGCCAGCAGCTTCGCAATATGGGGACAGGGGAACACTGAAGCTTTCTTT. Protein product: CASSFAIWGQGNTEAFF.

The CDR3 DNA reads TGTGCCAGCTCTCTAATCCCGACTAGCATAACCTACGAGCAGTACTTC. Amino acid sequence: CASSLIPTSITYEQYF. The rearrangement joins TRBV18 to TRBJ2-7; 7 bases fit TRBD2. Trimming cost V 6 bases and J 2 bases; bases outside gene matches: 13. Germline CDR1 is KGHSH and CDR2 is LQKENI. The CDR3 totals 16 residues. The full variable domain, completed using reference TRBV18 and TRBJ2-7, is NAGVMQNPRHLVRRRGQEARLRCSPMKGHSHVYWYRQLPEEGLKFMVYLQKENIIDESGMPKERFSAEFPKEGPSILRIQQVVRGDSAAYFCASSLIPTSITYEQYFGPGTRLTVT.

J is TRBJ1-6 and V is TRBV2; 7 nucleotides agree with TRBD1. Trimming took 6 bases from V and 9 from J; bases not matched to a gene: 8. The CDR3 is 14 residues long. Germline lookup yields CDR1 SNHLY and CDR2 FYNNEI. Here the CDR3 DNA reads TGTGCCAGCAGCGCTAGGGGACAGCTTTCACCCCTCCACTTT. Protein: CASSARGQLSPLHF.

This clone was counted a single time. This chain links TRBV2 with TRBJ2-1; TRBD1 aligns across 10 bases. The junction had 5 bases not matched to a gene; V was cut back by 5 bases and J by 7 bases. This CDR3 has 14 residues. CDR1 is SNHLY, CDR2 FYNNEI, per germline. As DNA, the CDR3 is TGTGCCAGCAGTTCGACAGGGGGCTTTAATGAGCAGTTCTTC. Translated, it gives CASSSTGGFNEQFF.

The chain links TRBV28 to TRBJ2-7; possibly TRBD1 for D (7 bases). There are 13 residues in the CDR3. Germline CDR1 and CDR2: MDHEN and SYDVKM. V lost 8 bases and J 2 bases, leaving 13 bases between the germline ends. The CDR3 nucleotides are TGTGCCAGCTCTCGGGGGACAGCCTACGAGCAGTACTTC. It is translated as CASSRGTAYEQYF. Drawing the rest from reference TRBV28 and TRBJ2-7, the complete variable domain is DVKVTQSSRYLVKRTGEKVFLECVQDMDHENMFWYRQDPGLGLRLIYFSYDVKMKEKGDIPEGYSVSREKKERFSLILESASTNQTSMYLCASSRGTAYEQYFGPGTRLTVT.

The V and J genes are TRBV24-1 and TRBJ1-5; 7 nucleotides match TRBD1. J gave up 7 bases and V 3 bases, and 8 bases lay outside the gene matches. The CDR3 spans 15 residues. The germline CDR1 and CDR2 sequences are KGHDR and SFDVKD. The CDR3 sequence: CATSDPGGTGQPQHF. The CDR3 DNA follows: TGTGCCACCAGTGATCCAGGGGGAACGGGGCAGCCCCAGCATTTT.

The chain has TRBV6-2 or TRBV6-3 and TRBJ2-7; 9 bases map to TRBD2. The CDR3 sequence is 16 residues long. V was clipped by 0 bases and J by 2 bases; unmatched bases: 5. Germline CDR1 reads MNHEY; CDR2 reads SVGEGT. The CDR3 coding sequence is TGTGCCAGCAGTTACTCGGGGGCTAGCGGGGCCTACGAGCAGTACTTC. Protein: CASSYSGASGAYEQYF.

In regard to this clone: The same CDR3 can be traced to other DNA sequences in this sample. The J gene is TRBJ1-5, the V gene TRBV30; possible D gene TRBD1, 5 bases. V lost 3 bases and J lost 2, with 8 bases in between. Germline loops: CDR1 GTSNPN, CDR2 SVGIG (reference sequence). CDR3 size: 13 residues. DNA for the CDR3: TGTGCCTGGAGCGAAGGGGGCAATCAGCCCCAGCATTTT. Amino acids: CAWSEGGNQPQHF.

V and J are TRBV5-4 and TRBJ1-5, with D possibly TRBD1 on 5 matching bases. V shed 3 bases and J shed 2 bases, with 15 bases lying between them. The CDR3 is 16 residues long. CDR1 and CDR2 from the germline V gene are SGHNT and YYREEE (reference sequence). The CDR3 region is CASSWGGQGGNQPQHF. CDR3 sequence (DNA): TGTGCCAGCAGCTGGGGTGGGCAGGGCGGCAATCAGCCCCAGCATTTT.

The chain is built from TRBV18 and TRBJ2-7; 7 positions agree with TRBD2. This CDR3 is 13 amino acids long. Trimming cost V 5 bases and J 6 bases; bases outside gene matches: 7. From germline, CDR1 is KGHSH and CDR2 LQKENI. CDR3 nucleotides: TGTGCCAGCTCAAGAGAGACTAGCTCCGAGCAGTACTTC. Translated: CASSRETSSEQYF.

On this clone itself: Other nucleotide sequences from this sample produce the same CDR3. The CDR3 region is CASSLQGARYEQYF. The CDR3 DNA follows: TGTGCCAGCAGTTTACAGGGGGCGCGATACGAGCAGTACTTC. This chain joins TRBV27 and TRBJ2-7, with TRBD1 matching over 8 bases. This CDR3 contains 14 residues. Germline V gives CDR1 MNHEY, CDR2 SMNVEV (reference sequence). V dropped 2 bases and J dropped 4; count of bases not matched to a gene: 4.

The chain's CDR3 is CASSLSSASGRDEQFF. The DNA for the CDR3 is TGTGCCAGCAGTTTATCGTCGGCTAGCGGGAGGGATGAGCAGTTCTTC. V and J are TRBV28 and TRBJ2-1, with TRBD2 identical over 12 bases. The CDR3 loop spans 16 amino acids. Germline values: CDR1 MDHEN, CDR2 SYDVKM. Trimming at V came to 1 base and at J to 8 bases, leaving 6 bases not matched to a gene.

The chain carries TRBV29-1 and TRBJ2-7, with D perhaps matching TRBD1 (6 bases). The germline V and J ends were trimmed by 2 bases and 2 bases, with 16 bases remaining between them. CDR1 and CDR2 (germline): SQVTM, ANQGSEA. The CDR3 totals 15 residues. The CDR3 loop reads CSVETVQGGTYEQYF. The CDR3 DNA follows: TGCAGCGTTGAAACTGTACAGGGTGGAACCTACGAGCAGTACTTC.

V and J are TRBV3-1 (or the pseudogene TRBV3-2) and TRBJ2-1; D remains ambiguous. The CDR3 runs 15 residues. Trimming shortened V by 1 base and J by 1 base, and 8 bases separated the two germline ends. Germline CDR1 reads LGHDT; CDR2 reads YNNKEL (reference sequence). CDR3 residues: CASSQGWASYNEQFF. In DNA form, the CDR3 reads TGTGCCAGCAGCCAAGGCTGGGCTTCCTACAATGAGCAGTTCTTC.

The rearrangement links TRBV3-1 (or the pseudogene TRBV3-2) to TRBJ1-1; D remains ambiguous. Germline values: CDR1 LGHDT, CDR2 YNNKEL (reference sequence). The germline V and J ends were trimmed by 5 bases and 10 bases, with 14 bases remaining between them. CDR3 length equals 12 residues. The CDR3: CASSSEVTRAFF. The CDR3 DNA sequence: TGTGCCAGCAGCTCAGAGGTGACGAGAGCTTTCTTT.

The rearrangement joins TRBV3-1 (or the pseudogene TRBV3-2) to TRBJ1-1; D may be TRBD1 (6 bases). From germline, CDR1 is LGHDT and CDR2 YNNKEL (reference sequence). This CDR3 comprises 12 residues. Trimming left V 3 bases short and J 8 bases short, with 10 bases between. CDR3 in amino acids: CASSHGQGEAFF. CDR3 nucleotides: TGTGCCAGCAGCCACGGTCAGGGGGAAGCTTTCTTT.

V and J are TRBV6-5 and TRBJ2-7; D perhaps matches TRBD1 (6 bases). The CDR3 length is 15 residues. V was clipped by 6 bases and J by 0 bases, with 15 bases between them. Germline assignment: CDR1 MNHEY and CDR2 SVGAGI. CDR3 protein: CASRRDRSSSYEQYF. The CDR3 nucleotides are TGTGCCAGCAGAAGAGACAGGTCGAGCTCCTACGAGCAGTACTTC.